These T cell receptor beta chains were read from a single sample in a study of neurological immune-mediated disorders. Via MiXCR, TCRdb re-called the 5' RACE reads, giving one row per CDR3 protein. The sample lists 120,000 or so distinct CDR3 sequences, more than 2.5% occurring once. Material for sequencing was PBMCs. Every receptor here comes from a woman aged 25 to 39 with multiple sclerosis. Both conserved end residues are part of each CDR3. Each record gives: CDR3 DNA, CDR3 protein, D gene, J gene, V gene, clone size. The D gene is left open where the match is weak. Clone size is given for some rows only: seen once, a few or many times, or a class if the clone is expanded.

cdr3_nt: TGTGCCAGCAGCCTCGGGACAGGGCGAGAGGAGACCCAGTACTTC
cdr3_aa: CASSLGTGREETQYF
d_call: TRBD1
j_call: TRBJ2-5
v_call: TRBV12-3/TRBV12-4
clone_size: many

cdr3_nt: TGCGCCAGCAGCGACTTCACGGGGGGGGGCCATGGCTACACCTTC
cdr3_aa: CASSDFTGGGHGYTF
d_call: -
j_call: TRBJ1-2
v_call: TRBV4-1
clone_size: many

cdr3_nt: TGTGCCAGCAGAACGGGACACCAGAACACTGAAGCTTTCTTT
cdr3_aa: CASRTGHQNTEAFF
d_call: -
j_call: TRBJ1-1
v_call: TRBV5-6
clone_size: many

cdr3_nt: TGCGCCAGCAGCCAACGGGGGGGGAACACTGAAGCTTTCTTT
cdr3_aa: CASSQRGGNTEAFF
d_call: -
j_call: TRBJ1-1
v_call: TRBV4-1
clone_size: many

cdr3_nt: TGTGCCAGCAGTTATTCAGTAGAGCAGTACTTC
cdr3_aa: CASSYSVEQYF
d_call: -
j_call: TRBJ2-7
v_call: TRBV6-2/TRBV6-3
clone_size: few

cdr3_nt: TGCAGTGCTACCCCGATTGGGACTAGCGAGTACCAAGAGACCCAGTACTTC
cdr3_aa: CSATPIGTSEYQETQYF
d_call: TRBD2
j_call: TRBJ2-5
v_call: TRBV20-1
clone_size: many

cdr3_nt: TGCAGTGCTAGAGTACCCCCAATCTCTGGAAACACCATATATTTT
cdr3_aa: CSARVPPISGNTIYF
d_call: -
j_call: TRBJ1-3
v_call: TRBV20-1
clone_size: many

cdr3_nt: TGTGCCAGCAGCTATCGACAGGGACTCACCGGGGAGCTGTTTTTT
cdr3_aa: CASSYRQGLTGELFF
d_call: -
j_call: TRBJ2-2
v_call: TRBV11-3
clone_size: many

cdr3_nt: TGCGCCAGCAGTCGGCGGACAGGGATGGGGTTGTCCGAGCAGTACTTC
cdr3_aa: CASSRRTGMGLSEQYF
d_call: TRBD1
j_call: TRBJ2-7
v_call: TRBV10-1
clone_size: many

cdr3_nt: TGTGCCAGCAGTTACCCGCGAGACATGATCACCACAGATACGCAGTATTTT
cdr3_aa: CASSYPRDMITTDTQYF
d_call: -
j_call: TRBJ2-3
v_call: TRBV6-2/TRBV6-3
clone_size: many

cdr3_nt: TGTGCCAGCAGTAAACCGGGACTAGCGGGAGAGAGTTACAATGAGCAGTTCTTC
cdr3_aa: CASSKPGLAGESYNEQFF
d_call: -
j_call: TRBJ2-1
v_call: TRBV21-1
clone_size: many

cdr3_nt: TGTGCCACCGACCCCAGCCAGGGTTCCAATCAGCCCCAGCATTTT
cdr3_aa: CATDPSQGSNQPQHF
d_call: -
j_call: TRBJ1-5
v_call: TRBV10-3
clone_size: many

cdr3_nt: TGCGCCAGCAGCTTAGAGGACGACTACGAGCAGTACTTC
cdr3_aa: CASSLEDDYEQYF
d_call: -
j_call: TRBJ2-7
v_call: TRBV5-1
clone_size: many

cdr3_nt: TGCGCCAGCAGCGTTGGACTAGCGGGAGCCAAAGAGCAGTTCTTC
cdr3_aa: CASSVGLAGAKEQFF
d_call: TRBD2
j_call: TRBJ2-1
v_call: TRBV5-1
clone_size: -

cdr3_nt: TGCAGTGCCCCACAGGGGACGCGTAACTATGGCTACACCTTC
cdr3_aa: CSAPQGTRNYGYTF
d_call: TRBD1
j_call: TRBJ1-2
v_call: TRBV20-1
clone_size: many

cdr3_nt: TGTGCCAGCAGCGTAGCTCTTAGCGGGAGTGGAACCGGGGAGCTGTTTTTT
cdr3_aa: CASSVALSGSGTGELFF
d_call: TRBD2
j_call: TRBJ2-2
v_call: TRBV9
clone_size: many

cdr3_nt: TGTGCCAGCAGTTCCACCGGGACAGGCAACAATGAGCAGTTCTTC
cdr3_aa: CASSSTGTGNNEQFF
d_call: TRBD1
j_call: TRBJ2-1
v_call: TRBV6-6
clone_size: many

cdr3_nt: TGCGCCAGCAGCCAAGATCTAAGCGGGTACGAGCAGTACTTC
cdr3_aa: CASSQDLSGYEQYF
d_call: -
j_call: TRBJ2-7
v_call: TRBV4-3
clone_size: many

cdr3_nt: TGTGCCAGCAGTAGGACAGGGACGGACTATGGCTACACCTTC
cdr3_aa: CASSRTGTDYGYTF
d_call: TRBD1
j_call: TRBJ1-2
v_call: TRBV6-5
clone_size: many

cdr3_nt: TGCGCCAGCAGCATAACCGGGACGGGAAACACCATATATTTT
cdr3_aa: CASSITGTGNTIYF
d_call: -
j_call: TRBJ1-3
v_call: TRBV5-1
clone_size: many

cdr3_nt: TGCAGCGTTGTGATAGGGGACTATGGCTACACCTTC
cdr3_aa: CSVVIGDYGYTF
d_call: -
j_call: TRBJ1-2
v_call: TRBV29-1
clone_size: few

cdr3_nt: TGTGCCAGCAGCGGGACTAGCGGGGGAAAAGAGACCCAGTACTTC
cdr3_aa: CASSGTSGGKETQYF
d_call: TRBD2
j_call: TRBJ2-5
v_call: TRBV9
clone_size: many

cdr3_nt: TGTGCCACCAGCAGAGATGCAGGGAGCTCCTACGAGCAGTACTTC
cdr3_aa: CATSRDAGSSYEQYF
d_call: -
j_call: TRBJ2-7
v_call: TRBV15
clone_size: many

cdr3_nt: TGCGCCAGCAGCTCGGGTGGACAGGCTGCAGGAAACACCATATATTTT
cdr3_aa: CASSSGGQAAGNTIYF
d_call: TRBD1
j_call: TRBJ1-3
v_call: TRBV5-1
clone_size: many

cdr3_nt: TGTGCCAGCAGCCCCCCACCCCTGGGCAGTGAGCAGTTCTTC
cdr3_aa: CASSPPPLGSEQFF
d_call: -
j_call: TRBJ2-1
v_call: TRBV6-2/TRBV6-3
clone_size: many

cdr3_nt: TGTGCCAGCAGTCGGAGACTAGCGGGAAAATCTTACGAGCAGTACTTC
cdr3_aa: CASSRRLAGKSYEQYF
d_call: TRBD2
j_call: TRBJ2-7
v_call: TRBV6-5
clone_size: many

cdr3_nt: TGTGCCAGCAGTCTCGGGACGTCTGGCGAGCAGTACTTC
cdr3_aa: CASSLGTSGEQYF
d_call: -
j_call: TRBJ2-7
v_call: TRBV12-3/TRBV12-4
clone_size: many

cdr3_nt: TGTGCCAGCAGTGACCGGGACAGGGGGCCAGATACGCAGTATTTT
cdr3_aa: CASSDRDRGPDTQYF
d_call: TRBD1
j_call: TRBJ2-3
v_call: TRBV27
clone_size: many

cdr3_nt: TGCAGTGCACGGGCCGATAATGAAAAACTGTTTTTT
cdr3_aa: CSARADNEKLFF
d_call: -
j_call: TRBJ1-4
v_call: TRBV20-1
clone_size: -

cdr3_nt: TGTGCCAGCAGGTTATTCGGTTACAATCAGCCCCAGCATTTT
cdr3_aa: CASRLFGYNQPQHF
d_call: -
j_call: TRBJ1-5
v_call: TRBV6-2/TRBV6-3
clone_size: many

cdr3_nt: TGTGCCAGCAGTTTCTCGGCTGAAGCTTTCTTT
cdr3_aa: CASSFSAEAFF
d_call: -
j_call: TRBJ1-1
v_call: TRBV12-3/TRBV12-4
clone_size: few

cdr3_nt: TGTGCCAGCAGTTACAGGACAGGGCTGCATCAGCCCCAGCATTTT
cdr3_aa: CASSYRTGLHQPQHF
d_call: TRBD1
j_call: TRBJ1-5
v_call: TRBV6-2/TRBV6-3
clone_size: many

cdr3_nt: TGTGCCAGCCGGGGGGCTTCATACAATGAGCAGTTCTTC
cdr3_aa: CASRGASYNEQFF
d_call: -
j_call: TRBJ2-1
v_call: TRBV3-1
clone_size: many

cdr3_nt: TGTGCCAGCAGCAGGGACGGGGTTAGCTACGAGCAGTACTTC
cdr3_aa: CASSRDGVSYEQYF
d_call: -
j_call: TRBJ2-7
v_call: TRBV6-2/TRBV6-3
clone_size: -

cdr3_nt: TGCGCCAGCAGCCAAGGTGCTAGCGGGAGCTCGTCGAGGAATGAGCAGTTCTTC
cdr3_aa: CASSQGASGSSSRNEQFF
d_call: TRBD2
j_call: TRBJ2-1
v_call: TRBV4-1
clone_size: many